The subject of this entry is one T cell receptor (beta chain). Its target is not known. The data originate from a study of blood T cells in healthy people across ages. Overall study context: Template-switching capture recovered about one barcoded beta molecule per two T cells.

Germline CDR1 reads SGHDN; CDR2 reads FVKESK. The CDR3 sequence is 14 residues long. The ends were cut back, 0 bases at V and 5 bases at J, with 8 bases in the middle. A second PCR of 7 to 11 cycles used a sample-barcoded 5' primer and a J-beta primer mix. The template-switch adaptor, which had 12 random nucleotides, put a tag on each cDNA molecule. MiXCR, applied by TCRdb to the 5' RACE reads, yields one record per CDR3 protein. The table lists about 680,000 distinct CDR3 sequences, roughly 50% of them singletons. Whole-study findings and limits: Fewer expanded clones and more diversity marked long-lived versus aged donors. CMV status of donors was unknown, possibly confounding expanded clonotype changes.

The material sequenced was blood. V is TRBV14 and J is TRBJ2-1; the D is unclear. The clonotype was recovered from a woman aged 55 to 70 in good health. The CDR3 spells CASSQERGNNEQFF. CDR3 DNA sequence: TGTGCCAGCAGCCAAGAGCGCGGAAACAATGAGCAGTTCTTC.